One sample yielded the 16 T cell receptor beta chains listed below, sequenced in a study of T cell changes during pregnancy in multiple sclerosis. Produced via immunoSEQ multiplex PCR; TCRdb's table is partial and in-frame only. The sample has approximately 28,000 clones; about 83% are singletons. The sequenced sample was CD8+ T cells from peripheral blood mononuclear cells, obtained after pregnancy. The receptors stem from a female donor with multiple sclerosis, enrolled in a pregnancy study.

The chain couples TRBV5-8 to TRBJ2-7, with TRBD1 matching 9 bases. Losses at the gene ends were 1 base for V and 4 bases for J; bases not matched to a gene: 3. The CDR3 length is 14 residues. The germline V gene encodes CDR1 SGHTS and CDR2 YDEGEE. The DNA of the CDR3 is TGTGCCAGCAGCTTGCGACAGGGGGTTTACGAGCAGTACTTC. As protein: CASSLRQGVYEQYF. Based on the CDR3 plus reference TRBV5-8 and TRBJ2-7, the full variable domain is EAGVTQSPTHLIKTRGQQATLRCSPISGHTSVYWYQQALGLGLQFLLWYDEGEERNRGNFPPRFSGRQFPNYSSELNVNALELEDSALYLCASSLRQGVYEQYFGPGTRLTVT.

The V gene is TRBV19, the J gene TRBJ1-5; the D gene is possibly TRBD1 (6 bases). V was cut by 3 bases and J by 2 bases, with 14 bases left in between. CDR1 LNHDA and CDR2 SQIVND come from the germline V gene (reference sequence). This CDR3 is built from 16 residues. In DNA, the CDR3 is TGTGCCAGTAGTATGTCTGGGGGCTTAGGCAATCAGCCCCAGCATTTT. It is translated as CASSMSGGLGNQPQHF.

In its sample, this clone was seen a few times. This chain connects TRBV30 to TRBJ2-7, with TRBD1 matching over 7 bases. Germline V gene sequence: CDR1 GTSNPN, CDR2 SVGIG (reference sequence). V shed 0 bases, J shed 0 bases, and the junction held 8 bases outside the gene matches. This CDR3 has 16 residues. The CDR3 region has the DNA TGTGCCTGGAGTGTACACCCCGGGGACAGCTCCTACGAGCAGTACTTC. As protein: CAWSVHPGDSSYEQYF.

This chain links TRBV4-1 with TRBJ1-2; 7 bases map to TRBD1. V lost 0 bases to trimming and J lost 8 bases; unmatched junction nucleotides: 3. The CDR3 is made up of 13 amino acids. Germline lookup yields CDR1 MGHRA and CDR2 YSYEKL. This CDR3 is CASSQDRGWGYTF. Here the CDR3 DNA reads TGCGCCAGCAGCCAAGACAGGGGGTGGGGCTACACCTTC.

The chain couples TRBV27 to TRBJ2-2; 7 bases are shared with TRBD1. The length of the CDR3 is 14 residues. The V gene's germline CDR1 is MNHEY and CDR2 SMNVEV (reference sequence). Trimming cost V 7 bases and J 5 bases; bases outside gene matches: 7. The CDR3 nucleotides are TGTGCCAGCACTTATGGGACAGAGACCGGGGAGCTGTTTTTT. Translation: CASTYGTETGELFF.

This chain connects TRBV2 to TRBJ2-4, with a weak D call TRBD2 (6 bases). This CDR3 is 16 amino acids long. Germline V lookup: CDR1 SNHLY, CDR2 FYNNEI. Between the trimmed V and J ends, which lost 7 bases and 6 bases, there was a span of 22 bases. The CDR3 region is CASNEEGWGVGNIQYF. In DNA form, the CDR3 reads TGTGCCAGCAACGAAGAGGGGTGGGGGGTTGGAAACATTCAGTACTTC.

CDR3 sequence reads: CASSLLTAGGQPQHF. The CDR3 region has the DNA TGTGCCAGCAGCTTGTTGACAGCGGGGGGCCAGCCCCAGCATTTT. The chain carries TRBV5-8 and TRBJ1-5; TRBD1 is a possible D gene (6 bases). Trimming cost V 1 base and J 7 bases, with 15 bases left between them. The CDR3 extends over 15 amino acids. Germline-derived CDR1 and CDR2 are SGHTS and YDEGEE.

V usage is TRBV15 and J usage is TRBJ1-5; possibly TRBD1 for D (6 bases). This CDR3 is built from 12 residues. V lost 9 bases to trimming and J lost 4 bases, with 10 bases between them. Germline V gives CDR1 LNHNV, CDR2 YYDKDF (reference sequence). The CDR3 here is CATSTGNQPQHF. The DNA of the CDR3 is TGTGCCACGTCGACAGGAAATCAGCCCCAGCATTTT.

The rearrangement joins TRBV2 to TRBJ2-5; 11 bases match TRBD1. CDR1 is SNHLY and CDR2 is FYNNEI in the germline V gene. There are 14 residues in the CDR3. The ends lost 8 bases at V and 4 bases at J; junction bases unmatched: 6. In DNA, the CDR3 is TGTGCCAGCTCCGGGACAGGGGGACGAGAGACCCAGTACTTC. Its protein product is CASSGTGGRETQYF.

The chain uses TRBV9 and TRBJ2-7; 9 bases align to TRBD1. V lost 4 bases, J lost 5 bases, and 13 bases stayed unmatched. CDR3 length: 16 amino acids. Germline lookup yields CDR1 SGDLS and CDR2 YYNGEE. The DNA of the CDR3 is TGTGCCAGCAGCCTACTGGGATCCGGGACAGGGAACGAGCAGTACTTC. Translating gives CASSLLGSGTGNEQYF.

This rearrangement joins TRBV30 to TRBJ1-2; D is unresolved. Per germline, CDR1 GTSNPN and CDR2 SVGIG (reference sequence). Trimming stripped 3 bases from V and 8 bases from J, with 7 bases between. The CDR3 is 10 residues long. The chain's CDR3 is CAWSGVGYTF. CDR3 nucleotides: TGTGCCTGGAGCGGGGTCGGCTACACCTTC.

The sample holds one count of this clone. The rearrangement joins TRBV7-9 to TRBJ2-4, with 8 bases aligning to TRBD2. The junction had 8 bases not matched to a gene; V was cut back by 1 base and J by 6 bases. This CDR3 region has 16 residues. Germline V CDR1 and CDR2: SEHNR, FQNEAQ (reference sequence). CDR3 in amino acids: CASSLGGGGRSNIQYF. CDR3 nucleotide sequence: TGTGCCAGCAGCTTAGGGGGCGGGGGGCGCTCAAACATTCAGTACTTC.

The chain uses TRBV28 and TRBJ1-6; D is unresolved. V was clipped by 8 bases and J by 10 bases, with 15 bases between them. CDR1 is MDHEN and CDR2 is SYDVKM in the germline V gene. This CDR3 comprises 13 residues. CDR3 sequence: CASLPGSSSPLHF. The DNA for the CDR3 is TGTGCCAGCCTCCCAGGTTCTTCCTCACCCCTCCACTTT.

The chain has TRBV6-5 and TRBJ1-2; 7 bases agree with TRBD1. CDR3 length: 13 residues. V gave up 4 bases and J gave up 4 bases; unmatched junction bases: 3. From germline, CDR1 is MNHEY and CDR2 SVGAGI. This CDR3 reads CASSWGQFYGYTF. CDR3 bases: TGTGCCAGCAGTTGGGGACAGTTCTATGGCTACACCTTC.

This clone was seen once. The DNA for the CDR3 is TGTGCCAGCAGCCTAGGCAGGGTCGGGGAGCTGTTTTTT. Translation: CASSLGRVGELFF. This chain connects TRBV9 to TRBJ2-2, with D tentatively TRBD1 (5 bases). V lost 4 bases to trimming and J lost 7 bases, with 11 bases between them. CDR3 length: 13 amino acids. Germline V lookup: CDR1 SGDLS, CDR2 YYNGEE.

The chain couples TRBV4-3 to TRBJ1-6, with D unclear. Trimming left V 5 bases short and J 0 bases short, with 17 bases between. The CDR3 runs to 18 residues. Per the germline V gene, CDR1 is LGHNA and CDR2 is YSLEER. The CDR3: CASSAEAVRSSYNSPLHF. The DNA for the CDR3 is TGCGCCAGCAGCGCGGAGGCCGTCAGGAGCTCCTATAATTCACCCCTCCACTTT.